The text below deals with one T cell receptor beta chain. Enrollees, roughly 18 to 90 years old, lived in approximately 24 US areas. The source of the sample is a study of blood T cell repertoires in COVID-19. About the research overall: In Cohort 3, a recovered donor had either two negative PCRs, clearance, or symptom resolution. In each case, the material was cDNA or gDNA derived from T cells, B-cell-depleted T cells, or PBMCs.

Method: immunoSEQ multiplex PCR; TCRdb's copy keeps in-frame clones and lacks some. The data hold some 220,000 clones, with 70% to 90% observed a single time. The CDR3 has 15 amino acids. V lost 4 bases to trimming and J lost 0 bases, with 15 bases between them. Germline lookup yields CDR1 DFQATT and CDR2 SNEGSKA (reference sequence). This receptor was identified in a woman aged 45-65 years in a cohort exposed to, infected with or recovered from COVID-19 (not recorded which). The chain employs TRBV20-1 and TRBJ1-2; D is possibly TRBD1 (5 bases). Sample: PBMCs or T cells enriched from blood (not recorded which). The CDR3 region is CSAIEPGLTNYGYTF. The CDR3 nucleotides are TGCAGTGCTATTGAGCCGGGACTTACTAACTATGGCTACACCTTC.